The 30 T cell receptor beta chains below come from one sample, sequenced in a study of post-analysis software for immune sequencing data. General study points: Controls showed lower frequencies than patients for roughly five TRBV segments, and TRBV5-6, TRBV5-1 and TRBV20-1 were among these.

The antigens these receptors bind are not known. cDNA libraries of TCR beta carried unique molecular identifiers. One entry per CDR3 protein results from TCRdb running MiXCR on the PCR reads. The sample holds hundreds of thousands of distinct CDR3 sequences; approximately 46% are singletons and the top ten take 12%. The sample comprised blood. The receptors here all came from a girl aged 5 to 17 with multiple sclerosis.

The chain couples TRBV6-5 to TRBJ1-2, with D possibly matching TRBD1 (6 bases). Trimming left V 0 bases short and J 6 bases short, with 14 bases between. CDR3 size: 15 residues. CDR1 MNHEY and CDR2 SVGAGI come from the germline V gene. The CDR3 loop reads CASSYSKAGANGYTF. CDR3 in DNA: TGTGCCAGCAGTTACTCCAAGGCAGGGGCCAATGGCTACACCTTC.

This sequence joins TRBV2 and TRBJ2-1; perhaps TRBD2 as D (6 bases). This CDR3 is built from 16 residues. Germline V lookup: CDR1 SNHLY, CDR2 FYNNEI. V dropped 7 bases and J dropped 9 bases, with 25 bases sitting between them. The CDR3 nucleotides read TGTGCCAGCATTCTAAAACAGCGGGCCCCCGACGGTGAGCAGTTCTTC. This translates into CASILKQRAPDGEQFF.

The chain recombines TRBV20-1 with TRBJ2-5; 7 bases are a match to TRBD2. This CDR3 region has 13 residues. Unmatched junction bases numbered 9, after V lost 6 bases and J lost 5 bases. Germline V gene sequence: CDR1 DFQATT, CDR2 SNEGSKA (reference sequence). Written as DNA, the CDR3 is TGCAGTGCCCCAAGCGGGACGGGGGAGACCCAGTACTTC. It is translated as CSAPSGTGETQYF.

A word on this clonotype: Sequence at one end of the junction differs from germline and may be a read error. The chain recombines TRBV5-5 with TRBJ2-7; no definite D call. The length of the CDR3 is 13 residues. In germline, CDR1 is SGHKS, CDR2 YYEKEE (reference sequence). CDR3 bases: TGTGCCGGCAGCTTGTATAGGCTCTACGAGCAGTACTTC. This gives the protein CAGSLYRLYEQYF.

The DNA of the CDR3 is TGCAGTGCCGACCCGACTAGCGGGAGGATCATCTACGAGCAGTACTTC. Residues: CSADPTSGRIIYEQYF. The chain is built from TRBV20-1 and TRBJ2-7; 13 bases are a match to TRBD2. The CDR3 sequence is 16 residues long. Germline V gives CDR1 DFQATT, CDR2 SNEGSKA (reference sequence). Trimming at V came to 6 bases and at J to 3 bases, leaving 11 bases not matched to a gene.

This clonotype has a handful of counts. The CDR3 DNA reads TGTGCCAGCAGCTTAGACCGGGGCAGCGAGCAGTACTTC. Amino acid sequence: CASSLDRGSEQYF. The rearrangement links TRBV7-9 to TRBJ2-7; D could derive from TRBD1 or TRBD2 (5 bases each). This CDR3 region has 13 residues. Germline V gene lookup returns CDR1 SEHNR and CDR2 FQNEAQ (reference sequence). V shed 1 base and J shed 6 bases, with 10 bases lying between them.

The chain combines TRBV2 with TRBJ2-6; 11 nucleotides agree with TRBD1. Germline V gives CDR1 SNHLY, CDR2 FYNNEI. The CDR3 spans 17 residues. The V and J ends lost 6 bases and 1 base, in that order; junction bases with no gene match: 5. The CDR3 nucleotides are TGTGCCAGCAGGGACAGGGGGCGCCTATCTGGGGCCAACGTCCTGACTTTC. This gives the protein CASRDRGRLSGANVLTF.

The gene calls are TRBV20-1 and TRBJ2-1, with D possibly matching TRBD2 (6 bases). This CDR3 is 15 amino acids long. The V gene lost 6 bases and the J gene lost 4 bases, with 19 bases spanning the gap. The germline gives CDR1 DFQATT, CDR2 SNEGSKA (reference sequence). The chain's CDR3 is CSAAERRDQYNEQFF. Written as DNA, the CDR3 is TGCAGTGCAGCGGAGAGGCGGGACCAGTACAATGAGCAGTTCTTC.

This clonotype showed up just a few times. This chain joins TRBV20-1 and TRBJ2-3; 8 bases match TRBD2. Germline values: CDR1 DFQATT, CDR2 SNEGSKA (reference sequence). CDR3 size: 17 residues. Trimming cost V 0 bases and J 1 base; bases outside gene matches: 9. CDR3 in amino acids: CSARDPKSGSRTDTQYF. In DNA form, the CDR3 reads TGCAGTGCTAGAGATCCGAAGAGCGGGAGCCGCACAGATACGCAGTATTTT.

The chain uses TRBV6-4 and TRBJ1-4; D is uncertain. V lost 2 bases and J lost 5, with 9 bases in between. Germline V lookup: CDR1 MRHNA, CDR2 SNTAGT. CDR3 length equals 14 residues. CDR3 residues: CASSDPSRNEKLFF. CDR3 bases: TGTGCCAGCAGTGACCCATCAAGGAATGAAAAACTGTTTTTT.

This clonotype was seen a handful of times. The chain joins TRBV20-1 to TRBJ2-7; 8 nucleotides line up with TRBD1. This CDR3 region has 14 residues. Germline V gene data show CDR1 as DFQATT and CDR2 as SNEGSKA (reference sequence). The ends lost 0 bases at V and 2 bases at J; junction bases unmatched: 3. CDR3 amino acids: CSARDRQGPYEQYF. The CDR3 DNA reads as TGCAGTGCTAGAGATAGACAGGGGCCCTACGAGCAGTACTTC.

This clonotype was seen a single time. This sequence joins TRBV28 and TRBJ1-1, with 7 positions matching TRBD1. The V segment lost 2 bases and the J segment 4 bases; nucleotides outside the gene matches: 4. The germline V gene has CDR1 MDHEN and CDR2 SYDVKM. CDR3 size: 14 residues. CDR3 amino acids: CASSLGDRVTEAFF. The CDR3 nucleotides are TGTGCCAGCAGTTTAGGAGACAGGGTCACTGAAGCTTTCTTT.

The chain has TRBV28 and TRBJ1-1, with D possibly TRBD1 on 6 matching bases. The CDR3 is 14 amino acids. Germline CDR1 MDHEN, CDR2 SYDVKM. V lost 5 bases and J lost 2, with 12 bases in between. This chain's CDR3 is CASSPGDINTEAFF. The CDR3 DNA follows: TGTGCCAGCAGTCCAGGGGATATCAACACTGAAGCTTTCTTT.

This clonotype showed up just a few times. This CDR3 is CASSGGGSRETQYF. CDR3 nucleotides: TGTGCCAGCAGCGGGGGGGGCTCCAGGGAGACCCAGTACTTC. This sequence joins TRBV11-2 and TRBJ2-5; D possibly corresponds to TRBD2 (7 bases). This CDR3 comprises 14 residues. Per the germline V gene, CDR1 is SGHAT and CDR2 is FQNNGV. The V gene lost 5 bases and the J gene lost 5 bases, with 15 bases spanning the gap.

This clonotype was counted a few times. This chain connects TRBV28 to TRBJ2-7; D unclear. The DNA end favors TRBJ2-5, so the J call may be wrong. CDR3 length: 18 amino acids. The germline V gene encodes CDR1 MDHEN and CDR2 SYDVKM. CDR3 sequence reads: CASSLSLLSTVGAETQYF. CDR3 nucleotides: TGTGCCAGCAGTTTATCCCTACTATCTACAGTGGGCGCGGAGACCCAGTACTTC.

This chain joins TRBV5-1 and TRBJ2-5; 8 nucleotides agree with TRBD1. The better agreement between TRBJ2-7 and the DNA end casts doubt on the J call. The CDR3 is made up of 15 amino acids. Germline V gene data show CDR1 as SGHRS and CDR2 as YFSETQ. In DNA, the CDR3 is TGCGCCAGCAGCGGCATAGGGACAGGCGGCTACGAGCAGTACTTC. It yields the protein CASSGIGTGGYEQYF.

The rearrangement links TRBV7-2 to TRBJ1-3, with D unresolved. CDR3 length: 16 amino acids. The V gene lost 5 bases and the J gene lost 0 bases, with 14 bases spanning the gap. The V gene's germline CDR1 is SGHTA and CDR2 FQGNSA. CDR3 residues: CASSPAPGNSGNTIYF. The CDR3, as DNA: TGTGCCAGCAGCCCCGCGCCGGGAAACTCTGGAAACACCATATATTTT.

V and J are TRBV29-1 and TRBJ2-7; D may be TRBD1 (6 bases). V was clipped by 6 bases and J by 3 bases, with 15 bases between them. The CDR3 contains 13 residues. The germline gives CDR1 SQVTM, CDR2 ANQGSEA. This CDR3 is CSVLTGSRYEQYF. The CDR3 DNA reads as TGCAGCGTCCTGACAGGTTCCCGCTACGAGCAGTACTTC.

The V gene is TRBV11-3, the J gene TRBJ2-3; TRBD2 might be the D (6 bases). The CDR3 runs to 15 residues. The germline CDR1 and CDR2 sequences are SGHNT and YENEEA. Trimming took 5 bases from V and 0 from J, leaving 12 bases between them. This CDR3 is CASSPLSGSTDTQYF. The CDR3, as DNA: TGTGCCAGCAGCCCCTTGAGCGGGAGCACAGATACGCAGTATTTT.

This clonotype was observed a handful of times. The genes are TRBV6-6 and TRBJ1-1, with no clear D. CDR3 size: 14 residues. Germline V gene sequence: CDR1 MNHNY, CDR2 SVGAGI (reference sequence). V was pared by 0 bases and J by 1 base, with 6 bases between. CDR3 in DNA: TGTGCCAGCAGTTACTCGTATGGGAACACTGAAGCTTTCTTT. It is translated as CASSYSYGNTEAFF.

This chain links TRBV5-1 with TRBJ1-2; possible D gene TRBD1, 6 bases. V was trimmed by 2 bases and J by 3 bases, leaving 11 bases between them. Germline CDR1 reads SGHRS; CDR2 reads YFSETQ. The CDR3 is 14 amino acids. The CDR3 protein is CASSFSRGDYGYTF. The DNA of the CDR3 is TGCGCCAGCAGCTTTAGCAGGGGCGACTATGGCTACACCTTC.

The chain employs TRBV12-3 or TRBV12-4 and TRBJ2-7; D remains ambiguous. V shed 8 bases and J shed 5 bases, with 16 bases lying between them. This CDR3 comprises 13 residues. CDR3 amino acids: CASAPARVNEQYF. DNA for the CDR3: TGTGCCAGCGCCCCGGCTAGGGTAAACGAGCAGTACTTC.

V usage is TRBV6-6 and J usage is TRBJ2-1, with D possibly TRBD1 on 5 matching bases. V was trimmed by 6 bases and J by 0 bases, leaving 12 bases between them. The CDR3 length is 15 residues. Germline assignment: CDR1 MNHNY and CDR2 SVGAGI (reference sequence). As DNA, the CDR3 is TGTGCCAGCAGGAACTCGACAGTCTCCTACAATGAGCAGTTCTTC. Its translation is CASRNSTVSYNEQFF.

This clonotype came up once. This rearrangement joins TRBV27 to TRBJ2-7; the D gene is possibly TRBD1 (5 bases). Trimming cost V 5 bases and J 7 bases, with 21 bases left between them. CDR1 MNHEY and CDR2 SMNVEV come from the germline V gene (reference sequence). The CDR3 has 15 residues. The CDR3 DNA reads TGTGCCAGCAGTGCAGGGTTCTCACCCTACAATGAGCAGTACTTC. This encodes CASSAGFSPYNEQYF.

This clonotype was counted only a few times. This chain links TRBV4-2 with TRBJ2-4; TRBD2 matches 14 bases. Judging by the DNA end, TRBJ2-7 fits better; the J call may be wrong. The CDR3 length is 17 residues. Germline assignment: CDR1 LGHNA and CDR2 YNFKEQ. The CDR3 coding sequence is TGTGCCAGCAGCCAATATCCGGGACTAGCGGGGGAAAACGAGCAGTACTTC. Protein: CASSQYPGLAGENEQYF.

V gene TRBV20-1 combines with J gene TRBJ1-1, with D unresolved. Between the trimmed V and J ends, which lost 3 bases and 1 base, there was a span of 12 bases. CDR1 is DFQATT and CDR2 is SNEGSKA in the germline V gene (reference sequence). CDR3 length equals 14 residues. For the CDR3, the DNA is TGCAGTGCTAGGGGCCCCCACTCGAACACTGAAGCTTTCTTT. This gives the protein CSARGPHSNTEAFF.

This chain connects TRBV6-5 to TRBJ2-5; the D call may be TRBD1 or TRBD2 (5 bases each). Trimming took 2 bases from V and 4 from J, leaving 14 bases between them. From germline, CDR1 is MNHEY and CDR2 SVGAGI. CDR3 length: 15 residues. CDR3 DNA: TGTGCCAGCAGTTACGCGACAGAGGGTATAGAGACCCAGTACTTC. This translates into CASSYATEGIETQYF.

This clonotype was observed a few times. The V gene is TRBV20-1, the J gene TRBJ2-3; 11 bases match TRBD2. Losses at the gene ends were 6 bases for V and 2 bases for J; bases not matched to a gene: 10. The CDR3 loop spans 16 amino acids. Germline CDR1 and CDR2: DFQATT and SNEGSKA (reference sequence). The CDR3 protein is CSARVAGGPHTDTQYF. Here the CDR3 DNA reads TGCAGTGCGAGGGTAGCGGGAGGGCCTCACACAGATACGCAGTATTTT.

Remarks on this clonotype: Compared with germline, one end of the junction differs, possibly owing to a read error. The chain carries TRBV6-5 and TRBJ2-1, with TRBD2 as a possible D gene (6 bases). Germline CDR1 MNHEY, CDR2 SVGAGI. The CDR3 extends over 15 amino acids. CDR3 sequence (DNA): TGTGCCGGCAGTCGCCGACGGGAGAACGGGAATGAGCAGTTCTTC. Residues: CAGSRRRENGNEQFF.

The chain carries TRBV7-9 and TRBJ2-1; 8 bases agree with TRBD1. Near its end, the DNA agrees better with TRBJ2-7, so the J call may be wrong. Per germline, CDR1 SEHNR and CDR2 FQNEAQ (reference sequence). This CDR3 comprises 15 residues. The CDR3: CASSLVRTGNYEQYF. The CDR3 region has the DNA TGTGCCAGCAGCTTAGTCAGGACAGGGAACTACGAGCAGTACTTC.